This T cell receptor beta chain is drawn from a study of blood T cell repertoires in COVID-19. Study overall: From the United States, Italy and Spain came samples of acute and convalescent COVID-19.

Trimming left V 1 base short and J 5 bases short, with 15 bases between. This CDR3 has 15 amino acids. CDR1 is SGHVS and CDR2 is FNYEAQ in the germline V gene. Per the original methods: Amplification of reference gene primers was used by the study to estimate nucleated cell counts. The assay was immunoSEQ multiplex PCR, and TCRdb's table has in-frame clones only and misses some. That table is the source of V, J and clone size, and D and trimming were worked out from the DNA. The sample has 280,000 or so clones, around 91% seen once. The sequencing sample was made of PBMCs or T cells enriched from blood (not recorded which). This clonotype was sampled from a woman under 30 with acute COVID-19. The gene calls are TRBV7-6 and TRBJ2-7, with D possibly being TRBD2 (6 bases). DNA for the CDR3: TGTGCCAGCAGCTTAGTAGGAGGGAGGACCAACGAGCAGTACTTC. It encodes CASSLVGGRTNEQYF.